This T cell receptor (beta chain) was recovered during a study of chemoradiotherapy in HPV16-positive cancers. The study, taken as a whole, reports: Non-HPV-specific T cells did not expand in tumors during treatment, whereas candidate HPV-specific clones and E7-related motifs did.

The germline CDR1 and CDR2 sequences are MNHEY and SMNVEV (reference sequence). V was trimmed by 4 bases and J by 0 bases, leaving 14 bases between them. The length of the CDR3 is 16 residues. Repertoires were sampled repeatedly during chemoradiotherapy. Sequenced by immunoSEQ multiplex PCR; TCRdb stores in-frame clones only, minus some. The data show 7,500 to 9,000 clones, about 88% seen once. About this clone itself: The antigen is undetermined.

The J gene is TRBJ2-3, the V gene TRBV27; the D gene is possibly TRBD1 (6 bases). The TCR was taken from a human donor with HPV-associated anogenital cancer. The source was tumor tissue, collected from a patient who underwent chemoradiotherapy. The CDR3 bases are TGTGCCAGCAGTTCCACGACAGGTTCTAGCACAGATACGCAGTATTTT. The encoded protein is CASSSTTGSSTDTQYF.